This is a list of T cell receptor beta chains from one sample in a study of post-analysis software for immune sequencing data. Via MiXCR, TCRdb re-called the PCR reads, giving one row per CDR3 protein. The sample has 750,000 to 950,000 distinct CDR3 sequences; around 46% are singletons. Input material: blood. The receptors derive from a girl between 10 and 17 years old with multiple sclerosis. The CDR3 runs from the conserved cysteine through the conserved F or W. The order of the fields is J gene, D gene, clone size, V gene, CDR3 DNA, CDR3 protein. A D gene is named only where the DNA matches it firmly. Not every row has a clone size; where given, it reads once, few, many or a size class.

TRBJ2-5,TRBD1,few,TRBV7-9,TGTGCCAGCAGCACTACGGACAGGGAGGAGACCCAGTACTTC,CASSTTDREETQYF
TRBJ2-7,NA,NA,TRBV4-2,TGTGCCAGCAGCCAAGATCTGAGTGGGGGCTACGAGCAGTACTTC,CASSQDLSGGYEQYF
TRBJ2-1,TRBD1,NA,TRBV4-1,TGCGCCAGCAGCCAACTTCAGTCGACAGGGGTTTTGAATGAGCAGTTCTTC,CASSQLQSTGVLNEQFF
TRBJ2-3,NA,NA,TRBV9,TGTGCCAGCAGCAAAGCCCTGTCCGATACGCAGTATTTT,CASSKALSDTQYF
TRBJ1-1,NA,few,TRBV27,TGTGCCAGCAGTCCTCTAGCTTTAGGCACTGAAGCTTTCTTT,CASSPLALGTEAFF
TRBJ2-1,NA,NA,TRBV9,TGTGCCAGCAGCGTAGCAGGACACCAAAGCGATGAGCAGTTCTTC,CASSVAGHQSDEQFF
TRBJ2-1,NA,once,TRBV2,TGTGCCAGCGGTCGATATGATTCCTACAATGAGCAGTTCTTC,CASGRYDSYNEQFF
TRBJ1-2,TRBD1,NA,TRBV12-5,TGTGCTAGTGGTCCTGAAATAACGAAGGGGACAGAAGGGTATGGCTACACCTTC,CASGPEITKGTEGYGYTF
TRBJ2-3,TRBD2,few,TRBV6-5,TGTGCCAGCAGTTACAGCCGGGGAGGACTAGCGGAGGCGGCCCGCACAGATACGCAGTATTTT,CASSYSRGGLAEAARTDTQYF
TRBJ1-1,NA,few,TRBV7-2,TGTGCCAGCAGCTTAGTCCCGAACACTGAAGCTTTCTTT,CASSLVPNTEAFF
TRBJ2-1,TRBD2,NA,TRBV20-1,TGCAGTGCTAGAGGCGGGGGACTAGCTTCCTACAATGAGCAGTTCTTC,CSARGGGLASYNEQFF
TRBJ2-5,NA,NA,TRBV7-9,TGCGCCAGCAGCTCTACCCTCAATGAGCAGTACTTC,CASSSTLNEQYF
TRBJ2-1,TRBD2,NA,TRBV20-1,TGCAGTGCTAGATCCCCGACTAGCTTCAATGAGCAGTTCTTC,CSARSPTSFNEQFF
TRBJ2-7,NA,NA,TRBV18,TGTGCCAGCTCCCCCCTTCAGGGAGGTTCCTACGAGCAGTACTTC,CASSPLQGGSYEQYF
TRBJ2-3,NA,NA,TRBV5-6,TGTGCCAGCAGCCCCCCCGTGGGGGGAGCACCCACCTATACGCAGTATTTT,CASSPPVGGAPTYTQYF
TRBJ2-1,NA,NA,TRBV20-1,TGCAGTGCTCTCAGGCCATTAGGGGGTGATGGGCAGTTCTTC,CSALRPLGGDGQFF
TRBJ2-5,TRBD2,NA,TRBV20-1,TGCAGTGCTAGCTCCCTAGCGGGAGGTTCTGGTGAGCAGTACTTC,CSASSLAGGSGEQYF
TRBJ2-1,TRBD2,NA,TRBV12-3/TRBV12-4,TGTGCCAGCAGTTTAGCCCGTGGATTACTAGCGGGAAACAATGAGCAGTTCTTC,CASSLARGLLAGNNEQFF
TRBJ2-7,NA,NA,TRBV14,TGTGCCAGCACCTTTCAGGGGAGCTCCTACGAGCAGTACTTC,CASTFQGSSYEQYF
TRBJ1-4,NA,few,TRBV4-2,TGTGCCGCCGGGGGTGGGGCAACTAATGAAAAACTGTTTTTT,CAAGGGATNEKLFF
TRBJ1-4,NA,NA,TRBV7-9,TGTGCCAGCAGCTTAGCCAGGGAGCGGGAAAAACTGTTTTTT,CASSLAREREKLFF
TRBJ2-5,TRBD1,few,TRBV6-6,TGTGCCAGCAGGACAGGGGGTTTCCGCCAAGAGACCCAGTACTTC,CASRTGGFRQETQYF
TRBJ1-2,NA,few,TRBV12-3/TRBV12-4,TGTGCCAGCAGTCCCCGGAGGTCCCGCTATGGCTACACCTTC,CASSPRRSRYGYTF
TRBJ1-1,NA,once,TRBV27,TGTGCCCGCAGTTTATCGAGGACACTGAACACTGAAGCTTTCTTT,CARSLSRTLNTEAFF